The rows below give T cell receptor beta chains drawn from one sample of a study of T cell clones after liver transplantation. Profiling relied on immunoSEQ multiplex PCR, and the TCRdb table lists in-frame clones only, not all of them. The sample includes more than 95,000 clones, about nine tenths seen only once; the top ten take approximately 0.88%. The specimen comprised CD4+ T cells from blood, sampled 12 months after liver transplant. These receptors were collected from a human patient who received a liver transplant. Some T cells may be graft donor cells. CDR3s include the opening cysteine and the closing phenylalanine or tryptophan. A D gene is named only where the DNA matches it firmly. A row's size may be missing; if present it is once, few, many or a size class.

. | TRBJ2-5 | once | 11 | TRBV12-5 | TGTGCTAGTGGTCCGCCTGAGACCCAGTACTTC | CASGPPETQYF
TRBD1 | TRBJ2-7 | . | 13 | TRBV6-5 | TGTGCCAGCAGTTACCCAGGGGGCAAAGAGCAGTACTTC | CASSYPGGKEQYF
TRBD2 | TRBJ2-1 | . | 15 | TRBV11-3 | TGTGCCAGCAGCCCGAGCGGGAGGGCCCACAATGAGCAGTTCTTC | CASSPSGRAHNEQFF
. | TRBJ2-7 | . | 13 | TRBV5-1 | TGCGCCAGCAGCTTGGATTCCTTTACCGAGCAGTACTTC | CASSLDSFTEQYF
TRBD2 | TRBJ2-7 | . | 17 | TRBV7-9 | TGTGCCAGCAGCTTAGAAGTGGATCAGCGGGGTTCCTACGAGCAGTACTTC | CASSLEVDQRGSYEQYF
. | TRBJ2-2 | . | 15 | TRBV19 | TGTGCATCAAAACGGGGGACAACGAACACCGGGGAGCTGTTTTTT | CASKRGTTNTGELFF
TRBD1 | TRBJ2-5 | once | 14 | TRBV7-3 | TGTGCCAGCAGCCCACAGGGGGTAGGAGAGACCCAGTACTTC | CASSPQGVGETQYF
TRBD2 | TRBJ2-3 | . | 16 | TRBV11-2 | TGTGCCAGCAGCCCTCAGACTAGCGGGAGGTGGGATACGCAGTATTTT | CASSPQTSGRWDTQYF
TRBD2 | TRBJ2-5 | . | 15 | TRBV9 | TGTGCCAGCAGCGAAGCAGCGGGAGGGGATGAGACCCAGTACTTC | CASSEAAGGDETQYF
. | TRBJ1-2 | many | 13 | TRBV14 | TGTGCCAGCAGTCCTGCAAGGGTCGGGGGCTACACCTTC | CASSPARVGGYTF
. | TRBJ2-3 | few | 13 | TRBV25-1 | TGTGCCAGCAGTGAAGGTTTCCGCGGTACGCAGTATTTT | CASSEGFRGTQYF
. | TRBJ2-3 | once | 16 | TRBV10-3 | TGTGCCATCAGTGACTCTTCGGGGCGCGGAACTAATACGCAGTATTTT | CAISDSSGRGTNTQYF
. | TRBJ2-3 | . | 15 | TRBV29-1 | TGCAGCGTCCGGGCCGGCGGGACTCGCACAGATACGCAGTATTTT | CSVRAGGTRTDTQYF
TRBD1 | TRBJ2-7 | . | 15 | TRBV9 | TGTGCCAGCAGCCCCCTGGGACAGGGCTCCTACGAGCAGTACTTC | CASSPLGQGSYEQYF
TRBD1 | TRBJ2-5 | once | 13 | TRBV29-1 | TGCAGCGTTGATTTGGACAGGGAGGAGACCCAGTACTTC | CSVDLDREETQYF
. | TRBJ2-3 | . | 14 | TRBV6-1 | TGTGCCAGCAGTGAAGTTTTTGGGTCAGATACGCAGTATTTT | CASSEVFGSDTQYF
. | TRBJ1-2 | once | 13 | TRBV28 | TGTGCCAGCAGGGATAGCCGGAGTTATGGCTACACCTTC | CASRDSRSYGYTF
. | TRBJ1-2 | few | 12 | TRBV2 | TGTGCCAGCAGGAGAAACAGGGACGGCTACACCTTC | CASRRNRDGYTF
. | TRBJ1-5 | . | 14 | TRBV30 | TGTGCCTGGAGGGCCCTAGGGCACGGTCAGCCCCAGCATTTT | CAWRALGHGQPQHF
. | TRBJ2-7 | . | 13 | TRBV18 | TGTGCCAGCTCACAGGCAGGGGGGAACGAGCAGTACTTC | CASSQAGGNEQYF
. | TRBJ2-5 | . | 13 | TRBV28 | TGTGCCTTCTCGGCCCGTGTGGGGGGGACCCAGTACTTC | CAFSARVGGTQYF
TRBD2 | TRBJ2-7 | . | 21 | TRBV9 | TGTGCCAGCAGCCTTATCACAAGGACTAGCGGGAGGGCGAATGAATCCTACGAGCAGTACTTC | CASSLITRTSGRANESYEQYF
TRBD2 | TRBJ2-7 | . | 15 | TRBV5-1 | TGCGCCAGCAGCGACACTAGCGGGAGGGCCGGCGAGCAGTACTTC | CASSDTSGRAGEQYF
. | TRBJ2-7 | . | 20 | TRBV5-1 | TGCGCCAGCAGCTTGGCCAGGAAAGCGGACCCTAGCGAAAATCCCTACGAGCAGTACTTC | CASSLARKADPSENPYEQYF
. | TRBJ2-2 | . | 14 | TRBV5-1 | TGCGCCAGCAGCTTGGCGCAGGGAAACGGGGAGCTGTTTTTT | CASSLAQGNGELFF
. | TRBJ2-4 | once | 14 | TRBV5-1 | TGCGCCAGCAGCTTGGACTCAACTAAAAACATTCAGTACTTC | CASSLDSTKNIQYF
. | TRBJ2-6 | . | 15 | TRBV27 | TGTGCCAGCGCATACCTAGGAGAAGGGGCCAACGTCCTGACTTTC | CASAYLGEGANVLTF
. | TRBJ1-2 | . | 15 | TRBV5-4 | TGTGCCAGCAGCCTCCTACAGGGAACTAACTATGGCTACACCTTC | CASSLLQGTNYGYTF
. | TRBJ2-4 | once | 17 | TRBV7-8 | TGTGCCAGCACCTCGGCGGAGCGGAATCTAGCCAAAAACATTCAGTACTTC | CASTSAERNLAKNIQYF
TRBD2 | TRBJ2-5 | . | 15 | TRBV2 | TGTGCCAGCAGTAAGACTAGCGGGGCCTTCGAGACCCAGTACTTC | CASSKTSGAFETQYF
TRBD1 | TRBJ2-3 | . | 14 | TRBV6-5 | TGTGCCAGCAGGCCGGGGACAGGCACAGATACGCAGTATTTT | CASRPGTGTDTQYF
. | TRBJ2-3 | . | 16 | TRBV7-2 | TGTGCCAGCAGCTTAGGAACGTCTCGTCAGTCCGATACGCAGTATTTT | CASSLGTSRQSDTQYF
. | TRBJ2-5 | . | 15 | TRBV11-3 | TGTGCCAGCAGCCTATCCAGGGGTTCCCAAGAGACCCAGTACTTC | CASSLSRGSQETQYF
. | TRBJ2-7 | . | 12 | TRBV2 | TGTGCCAGCACCAGGGACTCCTACGAGCAGTACTTC | CASTRDSYEQYF
TRBD1 | TRBJ2-7 | . | 16 | TRBV11-3 | TGTGCCAGCAGCTTAGCCCCAACAGGGGTAAAGAACGAGCAGTACTTC | CASSLAPTGVKNEQYF
. | TRBJ1-4 | . | 12 | TRBV28 | TGTGCCAGCAGTTTAAGAGTTGAAAAACTGTTTTTT | CASSLRVEKLFF
. | TRBJ2-7 | . | 14 | TRBV9 | TGTGCCAGCAGCTTCCGGGTAGAATCCTACGAGCAGTACTTC | CASSFRVESYEQYF
. | TRBJ1-2 | . | 12 | TRBV28 | TGTGCCAGCAGTTTAGTTAACTATGGCTACACCTTC | CASSLVNYGYTF
. | TRBJ2-7 | . | 15 | TRBV28 | TGTGCCAGCCGCCCCGTAGCGGAGGGCCGAATCGAGCAGTACTTC | CASRPVAEGRIEQYF
TRBD2 | TRBJ2-2 | . | 15 | TRBV2 | TGTGCCAGCAGTGAATCTAGCGGGAAGGCCGGGGAGCTGTTTTTT | CASSESSGKAGELFF
TRBD2 | TRBJ2-1 | . | 16 | TRBV27 | TGTGCCAGCAGTTTATATCTAGCGGGAGTAGTGGGCGAGCAGTTCTTC | CASSLYLAGVVGEQFF
. | TRBJ2-7 | . | 14 | TRBV6-5 | TGTGCCAGCAGTTTAGGGACAAATTCCTACGAGCAGTACTTC | CASSLGTNSYEQYF
. | TRBJ2-2 | . | 16 | TRBV6-1 | TGTGCCAGCAGTGTAACCGGGACTTCAACCCCCGGGGAGCTGTTTTTT | CASSVTGTSTPGELFF
. | TRBJ1-3 | . | 14 | TRBV7-3 | TGTGCCAGCAGCCCCTCCAGCTCTGGAAACACCATATATTTT | CASSPSSSGNTIYF
. | TRBJ2-1 | . | 13 | TRBV6-1 | TGTGCCAGCAGTGAGACTGGCTACAATGAGCAGTTCTTC | CASSETGYNEQFF
. | TRBJ1-2 | . | 14 | TRBV28 | TGTGCCAGCAGTGAAGAGGTGCTAATCTATGGCTACACCTTC | CASSEEVLIYGYTF
. | TRBJ2-1 | few | 14 | TRBV5-4 | TGTGCCAGCAGCTTGGCCCCGCCGGACAATGAGCAGTTCTTC | CASSLAPPDNEQFF
. | TRBJ2-7 | . | 13 | TRBV4-1 | TGCGCCATCCCGGGGCAGGGGACCTACGGGCAGTACTTC | CAIPGQGTYGQYF
. | TRBJ1-3 | . | 17 | TRBV21-1 | TGTGCCAGCAGCAAAAAAGCCACAGGGGATGATAGAAACACCATATATTTT | CASSKKATGDDRNTIYF
TRBD2 | TRBJ2-1 | . | 16 | TRBV2 | TGTGCCAGCGTCCCGTTAGCAGCGGGAGTTCGCAATGAGCAGTTCTTC | CASVPLAAGVRNEQFF
. | TRBJ1-2 | . | 16 | TRBV4-1 | TGCGCCAGCAGCCAAGATCGTAACAGGGAGGAGCATGGCTACACCTTC | CASSQDRNREEHGYTF
TRBD1 | TRBJ1-4 | . | 15 | TRBV6-6 | TGTGCCAGCAGTATACGACAGGGAGGCGGCGAAAAACTGTTTTTT | CASSIRQGGGEKLFF
. | TRBJ2-1 | . | 13 | TRBV7-3 | TGTGCCAGCAGCTTATCATCCAGGAATGAGCAGTTCTTC | CASSLSSRNEQFF
. | TRBJ2-7 | . | 14 | TRBV23-1 | TGCGCCAGCCTCCAGACGGGGGACTCCTACGAGCAGTACTTC | CASLQTGDSYEQYF